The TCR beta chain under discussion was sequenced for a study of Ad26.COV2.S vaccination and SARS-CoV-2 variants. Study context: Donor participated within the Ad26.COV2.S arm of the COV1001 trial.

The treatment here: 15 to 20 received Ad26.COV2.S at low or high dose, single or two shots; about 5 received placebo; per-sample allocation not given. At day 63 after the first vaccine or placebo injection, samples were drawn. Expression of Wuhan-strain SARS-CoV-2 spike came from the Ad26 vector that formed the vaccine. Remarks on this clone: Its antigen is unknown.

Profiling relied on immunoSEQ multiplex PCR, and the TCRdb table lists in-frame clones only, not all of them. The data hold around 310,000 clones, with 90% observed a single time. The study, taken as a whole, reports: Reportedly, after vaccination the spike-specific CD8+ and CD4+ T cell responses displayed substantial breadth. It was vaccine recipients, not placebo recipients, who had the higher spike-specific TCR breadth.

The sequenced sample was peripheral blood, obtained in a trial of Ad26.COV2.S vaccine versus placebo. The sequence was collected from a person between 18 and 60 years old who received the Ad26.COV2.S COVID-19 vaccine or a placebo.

The CDR3 DNA is TGTGCCAGCAGCGGCCCGAACACAGATACGCAGTATTTT. This sequence encodes CASSGPNTDTQYF. The V gene is TRBV9, the J gene TRBJ2-3; D unclear. The V and J ends lost 3 bases and 2 bases respectively, with 7 bases between them. The CDR3 extends over 13 amino acids. Per germline, CDR1 SGDLS and CDR2 YYNGEE.